One and the same sample provided the 22 T cell receptor beta chains below, sequenced in a study of blood T cells in healthy people across ages. Then a second PCR, running about 6 to 12 cycles, was carried out with a sample-barcoded 5' primer and a J-beta primer mix. TCRdb reanalysed the 5' RACE reads using MiXCR and keeps one entry per CDR3 protein. The table records 800,000 to 1,000,000 distinct CDR3 sequences, under 50% of them present only once. Sequenced material: blood. The receptors stem from a man under 40 in good health.

In this sample, this clonotype turned up a few times. The CDR3 coding sequence is TGTGCCAGCAGTGAGAGGACAGGGAGGGTAGAAAAACTGTTTTTT. Its translation is CASSERTGRVEKLFF. This chain joins TRBV28 and TRBJ1-4, with 8 bases lining up with TRBD1. Germline-derived CDR1 and CDR2 are MDHEN and SYDVKM. The CDR3 sequence is 15 residues long. Unmatched junction bases numbered 10, after V lost 5 bases and J lost 8 bases.

This clonotype was observed a few times. The chain employs TRBV9 and TRBJ2-5; D is perhaps TRBD2 (5 bases). The CDR3 covers 16 residues. Deletions cut 5 bases from V and 4 bases from J, with 21 bases between. Looked up from germline, CDR1 is SGDLS and CDR2 is YYNGEE. CDR3 nucleotide sequence: TGTGCCAGCAGTCTAAGAGAGGGAGCAGGTGGAGAGACCCAGTACTTC. Its translation is CASSLREGAGGETQYF.

This clonotype has more than one count but fewer than ten. This chain connects TRBV5-4 to TRBJ2-5; D gene ambiguous. Germline V gives CDR1 SGHNT, CDR2 YYREEE (reference sequence). The CDR3 spans 15 residues. V shed 3 bases and J shed 2 bases, with 14 bases lying between them. The CDR3 here is CASSSVSSPQETQYF. The CDR3 nucleotides read TGTGCCAGCAGCTCTGTTTCGAGTCCACAAGAGACCCAGTACTTC.

This clonotype was seen more than once but under ten times. This chain connects TRBV28 to TRBJ1-2; D not certain. The ends were cut back, 6 bases at V and 5 bases at J, with 7 bases in the middle. The CDR3 is 11 residues long. Looked up from germline, CDR1 is MDHEN and CDR2 is SYDVKM. The CDR3 reads CASSRGYGYTF. The CDR3 coding sequence is TGTGCCAGCAGCCGAGGATATGGCTACACCTTC.

The chain joins TRBV20-1 to TRBJ2-3, with 9 bases fitting TRBD2. The CDR3 is made up of 16 amino acids. Trimming took 2 bases from V and 4 from J; bases not matched to a gene: 10. Germline V CDR1 and CDR2: DFQATT, SNEGSKA (reference sequence). CDR3 DNA: TGCAGTGCTAGACTAGCGGGATATAGAAGTGCAGATACGCAGTATTTT. Amino acids: CSARLAGYRSADTQYF.

The CDR3 here is CASSHYSGEIQCEQFF. CDR3 nucleotide sequence: TGTGCCAGTAGTCATTATTCAGGGGAAATACAATGCGAGCAGTTCTTC. V is TRBV19 and J is TRBJ2-1; tentative D call: TRBD1 (6 bases). CDR1 and CDR2 (germline): LNHDA, SQIVND (reference sequence). Deletions cut 5 bases from V and 10 bases from J, with 24 bases between. The CDR3 is made up of 16 amino acids.

This clonotype was observed a handful of times. This chain joins TRBV27 and TRBJ2-7, with TRBD1 matching over 7 bases. Trimming cost V 0 bases and J 2 bases; bases outside gene matches: 4. The CDR3 is made up of 15 amino acids. Germline V lookup: CDR1 MNHEY, CDR2 SMNVEV (reference sequence). CDR3 sequence (DNA): TGTGCCAGCAGTTTATCGATAGACAGGGCCTACGAGCAGTACTTC. Its translation is CASSLSIDRAYEQYF.

The V call is TRBV3-1, the J call TRBJ2-1; unclear D gene. Trimming removed 4 bases from V and 6 bases from J, with 16 bases in between. CDR3 size: 15 residues. The germline CDR1 and CDR2 sequences are LGHDT and YNNKEL (reference sequence). The CDR3 sequence: CASSPTNAPLNEQFF. In DNA form, the CDR3 reads TGTGCCAGCAGCCCTACCAACGCCCCCCTCAATGAGCAGTTCTTC.

CDR3 DNA: TGTGCCAGCAGTTTATTGGGCCGAAAGGGGGGAAGCTACAATGAGCAGTTCTTC. Its translation: CASSLLGRKGGSYNEQFF. This chain connects TRBV27 to TRBJ2-1; tentatively, D is TRBD1 or TRBD2 (6 bases each). The V end was cut by 1 base, the J end by 3 bases, with 19 bases between. Germline V gene lookup returns CDR1 MNHEY and CDR2 SMNVEV (reference sequence). The CDR3 covers 18 residues.

V gene TRBV7-9 combines with J gene TRBJ2-1; 8 bases are shared with TRBD1. The CDR3 loop spans 15 amino acids. Unmatched junction bases numbered 14, after V lost 6 bases and J lost 10 bases. Per germline, CDR1 SEHNR and CDR2 FQNEAQ (reference sequence). CDR3 protein: CASSVRGPGGKEQFF. The CDR3 DNA reads as TGTGCCAGCAGTGTCAGGGGGCCGGGTGGCAAGGAGCAGTTCTTC.

This clonotype has just a few counts. The gene calls are TRBV6-5 and TRBJ2-5, with TRBD1 matching 9 bases. The ends lost 3 bases at V and 4 bases at J; junction bases unmatched: 3. This CDR3 has 14 amino acids. Germline assignment: CDR1 MNHEY and CDR2 SVGAGI. DNA for the CDR3: TGTGCCAGCAGTTATGGGACAGGGACAGAGACCCAGTACTTC. Translation gives CASSYGTGTETQYF.

V usage is TRBV7-2 and J usage is TRBJ2-5; D is possibly TRBD1 or TRBD2 (5 bases each). The ends were cut back, 1 base at V and 1 base at J, with 10 bases in the middle. Per the germline V gene, CDR1 is SGHTA and CDR2 is FQGNSA. This CDR3 region has 15 residues. This CDR3 reads CASSLGGWGQETQYF. CDR3 coding DNA: TGTGCCAGCAGCTTAGGGGGGTGGGGCCAAGAGACCCAGTACTTC. Full variable domain (missing parts from reference TRBV7-2 and TRBJ2-5): GAGVSQSPSNKVTEKGKDVELRCDPISGHTALYWYRQSLGQGLEFLIYFQGNSAPDKSGLPSDRFSAERTGGSVSTLTIQRTQQEDSAVYLCASSLGGWGQETQYFGPGTRLLVL.

The table lists this clonotype with a few counts. The chain joins TRBV9 to TRBJ1-2, with a possible D match to TRBD1 (5 bases). Trimming removed 3 bases from V and 3 bases from J, with 12 bases in between. Germline V gives CDR1 SGDLS, CDR2 YYNGEE. The CDR3 runs to 14 residues. The CDR3, as DNA: TGTGCCAGCAGCGGCTTTGGGACCTACTATGGCTACACCTTC. As protein: CASSGFGTYYGYTF.

The chain joins TRBV4-1 to TRBJ1-1; D possibly corresponds to TRBD1 (5 bases). The germline CDR1 and CDR2 sequences are MGHRA and YSYEKL. CDR3 length: 15 amino acids. The V end lost 0 bases, the J end lost 5 bases, and 13 bases lay between the germline ends. The CDR3 spells CASSQDIRQGTEAFF. The CDR3, as DNA: TGCGCCAGCAGCCAAGATATAAGGCAGGGTACTGAAGCTTTCTTT.

The genes are TRBV5-1 and TRBJ1-4; TRBD1 aligns across 9 bases. Germline V gives CDR1 SGHRS, CDR2 YFSETQ. This CDR3 spans 16 amino acids. The V segment lost 4 bases and the J segment 8 bases; nucleotides outside the gene matches: 12. The CDR3 region has the DNA TGCGCCAGCAGCAGTACAACAGGGGGCCCCCAGGAAAAACTGTTTTTT. Residues: CASSSTTGGPQEKLFF.

This rearrangement joins TRBV4-1 to TRBJ2-5, with 8 bases matching TRBD2. V trimming: 4 bases; J trimming: 2 bases; junction bases outside the gene matches: 6. Germline V lookup: CDR1 MGHRA, CDR2 YSYEKL. CDR3 length equals 15 residues. CDR3 nucleotides: TGCGCCAGCAGCCTTAGCGGGGCGACTCAAGAGACCCAGTACTTC. Translating gives CASSLSGATQETQYF.

The DNA for the CDR3 is TGTGCCAGCAGCTCCCTCGGACTAGCTATCCACGAGCAGTACTTC. Its protein is CASSSLGLAIHEQYF. The V call is TRBV7-2, the J call TRBJ2-7, with 8 bases that match TRBD2. The CDR3 spans 15 residues. The V segment lost 4 bases and the J segment 5 bases; nucleotides outside the gene matches: 10. Germline lookup yields CDR1 SGHTA and CDR2 FQGNSA.

This clonotype appeared a few times. The gene calls are TRBV2 and TRBJ1-2; D ambiguous. Germline V gives CDR1 SNHLY, CDR2 FYNNEI. This CDR3 has 14 residues. Trimming shortened V by 0 bases and J by 13 bases, and 18 bases separated the two germline ends. CDR3 loop: CASSEARARRVCTF. CDR3 nucleotides: TGTGCCAGCAGTGAAGCGCGGGCCCGGAGGGTTTGCACCTTC.

J is TRBJ1-2 and V is TRBV7-2, with 7 bases that match TRBD1. J lost 4 bases, V lost 4 bases, and 15 bases had no gene match. There are 17 residues in the CDR3. Germline lookup yields CDR1 SGHTA and CDR2 FQGNSA. Here the CDR3 reads CASSSRRTTGRSYGYTF. The CDR3 region has the DNA TGTGCCAGCAGCTCTCGTCGAACGACAGGGAGGAGCTATGGCTACACCTTC.

The gene calls are TRBV4-3 and TRBJ2-7; either TRBD1 or TRBD2 may fit D (5 bases each). Germline V gene data show CDR1 as LGHNA and CDR2 as YSLEER. Trimming took 0 bases from V and 4 from J, leaving 16 bases between them. The CDR3 contains 16 residues. The CDR3 region is CASSQDAGTLLYEQYF. The CDR3 DNA reads as TGCGCCAGCAGCCAAGACGCCGGGACGCTGCTGTACGAGCAGTACTTC.

The table lists this clonotype with a count of one. This rearrangement joins TRBV20-1 to TRBJ2-7; 11 nucleotides align to TRBD1. The germline gives CDR1 DFQATT, CDR2 SNEGSKA (reference sequence). This CDR3 spans 15 amino acids. The ends lost 1 base at V and 4 bases at J; junction bases unmatched: 6. DNA of the CDR3: TGCAGTGCTAGAGGTGGGACAGGGGGTCAATACGAGCAGTACTTC. This translates into CSARGGTGGQYEQYF.

This clonotype came up a few times. The V gene is TRBV4-2, the J gene TRBJ2-5, with no clear D. There are 12 residues in the CDR3. Trimming removed 0 bases at V and 5 bases at J, with 4 bases between. Germline CDR1 LGHNA, CDR2 YNFKEQ. Here the CDR3 reads CASSQDMETQYF. In DNA, the CDR3 is TGTGCCAGCAGCCAAGATATGGAGACCCAGTACTTC.